The rows below give T cell receptor beta chains drawn from one sample of a study of cytomegalovirus exposure and HLA in healthy donors. Sequencing was performed with immunoSEQ multiplex PCR; in TCRdb, only in-frame clones are kept and a portion is missing. The data contain about 160,000 clones, 65% to 80% of them singletons. The sequencing sample was made of PBMCs. These receptors all come from a female donor in good health and CMV-seronegative. CDR3s include the opening cysteine and the closing phenylalanine or tryptophan. Fields, in order: clone size, D gene, J gene, V gene, CDR3 protein, CDR3 DNA. A D gene is named only where the DNA matches it firmly. Clone size appears in some rows only: once, few, many, or a class for an expanded clone.

>.|TRBD2|TRBJ2-2|TRBV7-6
CASSLLAGGDTGELFF
TGTGCCAGCAGCTTATTAGCGGGAGGGGACACCGGGGAGCTGTTTTTT
>.|.|TRBJ1-1|TRBV15
CATSRDLAGAGEAFF
TGTGCCACCAGCAGAGATTTGGCGGGAGCGGGTGAAGCTTTCTTT
>.|.|TRBJ1-3|TRBV27
CASYAWAENTIYF
TGTGCCAGCTACGCCTGGGCTGAAAACACCATATATTTT
>.|.|TRBJ1-2|TRBV29-1
CSVGGQSYGYTF
TGCAGCGTAGGGGGTCAGTCCTATGGCTACACCTTC
>.|TRBD1|TRBJ1-5|TRBV30
CAWAPDRVNQPQHF
TGTGCCTGGGCCCCTGACAGGGTCAATCAGCCCCAGCATTTT
>.|TRBD2|TRBJ2-3|TRBV6-6
CASSYPSGADTQYF
TGTGCCAGCAGTTACCCGAGCGGGGCAGATACGCAGTATTTT
>few|.|TRBJ2-7|TRBV7-6
CASSLQGGVSYEQYF
TGTGCCAGCAGCTTACAAGGCGGGGTCTCCTACGAGCAGTACTTC
>.|.|TRBJ2-7|TRBV7-9
CASSLVGGNTYEQYF
TGTGCCAGCAGCTTAGTAGGGGGAAACACCTACGAGCAGTACTTC
>.|TRBD1|TRBJ1-1|TRBV9
CASSMGQLTEAFF
TGTGCCAGCAGCATGGGACAGCTCACTGAAGCTTTCTTT
>.|TRBD1|TRBJ2-7|TRBV30
CAWSVVGQGSKQYF
TGTGCCTGGAGTGTAGTTGGACAGGGGAGCAAGCAGTACTTC
>.|.|TRBJ2-3|TRBV30
CAWAGYPAATDTQYF
TGTGCCTGGGCGGGCTACCCGGCGGCCACAGATACGCAGTATTTT
>.|.|TRBJ2-7|TRBV6-5
CASSSSSSYEQYF
TGTGCCAGCAGTTCGTCCAGCTCCTACGAGCAGTACTTC
>.|.|TRBJ2-1|TRBV2
CASSGQVLQFF
TGTGCCAGCAGTGGACAGGTCCTACAGTTCTTC
>.|TRBD1|TRBJ1-5|TRBV2
CASRDRTGGNQPQHF
TGTGCCAGCAGGGACCGGACAGGGGGCAATCAGCCCCAGCATTTT
>few|TRBD1|TRBJ1-1|TRBV7-3
CASSLTGIAEAFF
TGTGCCAGCAGCTTGACAGGGATTGCTGAAGCTTTCTTT
>.|.|TRBJ1-3|TRBV6-6
CAIARAGATGNTIYF
TGTGCCATCGCAAGGGCAGGGGCTACGGGAAACACCATATATTTT
>.|.|TRBJ2-6|TRBV11-2
CASSLEYSSGANVLTF
TGTGCCAGCAGCTTAGAGTACAGCTCTGGGGCCAACGTCCTGACTTTC
>.|TRBD1|TRBJ1-2|TRBV9
CASSAAWTGPNYGYTF
TGTGCCAGCAGCGCCGCCTGGACAGGGCCTAACTATGGCTACACCTTC
>.|.|TRBJ1-4|TRBV11-2
CASSFGQLTTNEKLFF
TGTGCCAGCAGCTTTGGACAACTTACAACTAATGAAAAACTGTTTTTT
>few|TRBD1|TRBJ1-6|TRBV2
CASRGTGGSPLHF
TGTGCCAGCAGAGGGACAGGGGGATCACCCCTCCACTTT
>.|TRBD2|TRBJ2-5|TRBV19
CASTSSGLAAQETQYF
TGTGCCAGTACCTCTTCCGGACTAGCGGCTCAAGAGACCCAGTACTTC
>.|TRBD2|TRBJ2-1|TRBV6-5
CASSYRTSGRRGEQFF
TGTGCCAGCAGTTATCGAACTAGCGGGAGACGAGGGGAGCAGTTCTTC
>.|TRBD1|TRBJ1-3|TRBV5-1
CASSPGQDLTTIYF
TGCGCCAGCAGCCCTGGACAGGATTTGACGACCATATATTTT
>.|TRBD1|TRBJ1-1|TRBV9
CASSPSFDRANTEAFF
TGTGCCAGCAGCCCCAGCTTCGACAGGGCTAACACTGAAGCTTTCTTT
>.|.|TRBJ1-1|TRBV19
CASRKFGVSAFF
TGTGCCAGTAGGAAATTCGGGGTGTCGGCTTTCTTT
>once|TRBD1|TRBJ2-7|TRBV5-1
CASAGQPGQGSYEQYF
TGCGCCAGCGCGGGGCAACCGGGACAGGGTTCCTACGAGCAGTACTTC
>.|TRBD2|TRBJ2-7|TRBV29-1
CSVYKTSAGVGEQYF
TGCAGCGTTTATAAGACTAGCGCCGGGGTGGGCGAGCAGTACTTC
>.|.|TRBJ2-7|TRBV29-1
CSVETGTPGQYF
TGCAGCGTGGAAACAGGTACTCCCGGGCAGTACTTC
>.|.|TRBJ1-1|TRBV19
CASSIRGALKNTEAFF
TGTGCCAGTAGTATCAGGGGTGCCCTAAAGAACACTGAAGCTTTCTTT
>.|.|TRBJ1-1|TRBV15
CATSPTRTEAFF
TGTGCCACCAGCCCCACTAGAACTGAAGCTTTCTTT
>.|.|TRBJ1-4|TRBV19
CASSGLGGMNEKLFF
TGTGCCAGTAGTGGCCTAGGCGGAATGAATGAAAAACTGTTTTTT
>.|.|TRBJ1-1|TRBV18
CASSPPGGLRGTEAFF
TGTGCCAGCTCACCACCGGGAGGGCTAAGGGGCACTGAAGCTTTCTTT
>few|.|TRBJ1-1|TRBV5-1
CASSLQGNTEAFF
TGCGCCAGCAGCTTGCAGGGGAACACTGAAGCTTTCTTT
>.|.|TRBJ2-2|TRBV27
CASSTRRGTGELFF
TGTGCCAGCAGTACACGGAGAGGGACCGGGGAGCTGTTTTTT
>.|TRBD2|TRBJ2-1|TRBV6-5
CASSGTSGGANEQFF
TGTGCCAGCAGTGGGACTAGCGGGGGGGCCAATGAGCAGTTCTTC
>.|TRBD1|TRBJ2-2|TRBV19
CASTPQGDINTGELFF
TGTGCCAGTACCCCACAGGGGGACATAAACACCGGGGAGCTGTTTTTT
>few|.|TRBJ1-2|TRBV19
CASSPEGNYGYTF
TGTGCCAGTAGTCCCGAGGGAAACTATGGCTACACCTTC
>.|.|TRBJ1-4|TRBV30
CAWSVLRAGRTSNEKLFF
TGTGCCTGGAGTGTACTTCGGGCAGGGAGGACTTCTAATGAAAAACTGTTTTTT
>.|.|TRBJ1-1|TRBV4-1
CASSQQGFRTEAFF
TGCGCCAGCAGCCAACAGGGGTTTCGCACTGAAGCTTTCTTT
>.|.|TRBJ2-2|TRBV19
CASSFSANTGELFF
TGTGCCAGTAGTTTCTCAGCGAACACCGGGGAGCTGTTTTTT
>.|TRBD2|TRBJ2-4|TRBV6-6
CASRRNAGVWDIQYF
TGTGCCAGCAGGCGAAACGCGGGAGTTTGGGACATTCAGTACTTC
>.|.|TRBJ2-1|TRBV30
CAWETGAKYNEQFF
TGTGCCTGGGAGACGGGAGCCAAATACAATGAGCAGTTCTTC
>.|TRBD1|TRBJ2-1|TRBV5-1
CASSSRDGTGSNEQFF
TGCGCCAGCAGCTCCAGGGACGGGACAGGGAGCAATGAGCAGTTCTTC
>.|TRBD2|TRBJ2-3|TRBV30
CAWSTGLEWDTQYF
TGTGCCTGGAGTACTGGACTAGAATGGGATACGCAGTATTTT
>.|TRBD2|TRBJ2-7|TRBV6-6
CASSIGLAGYRYEQYF
TGTGCCAGCAGCATCGGGCTAGCGGGTTACCGGTACGAGCAGTACTTC
>.|TRBD1|TRBJ2-1|TRBV30
CASDRGPVNEQFF
TGTGCCTCGGACAGGGGGCCGGTCAATGAGCAGTTCTTC
>.|TRBD1|TRBJ1-2|TRBV5-8
CASSYRGQVVYGYTF
TGTGCCAGCAGCTACAGGGGGCAAGTTGTCTATGGCTACACCTTC
>.|.|TRBJ1-4|TRBV2
CASSFGGGEKLFF
TGTGCCAGCAGTTTCGGGGGGGGTGAAAAACTGTTTTTT
>.|.|TRBJ1-2|TRBV7-8
CASSLVSGHLYGYTF
TGTGCCAGCAGCTTAGTGTCGGGACACCTCTATGGCTACACCTTC
>.|TRBD1|TRBJ2-7|TRBV5-1
CASSLGTGGEQYF
TGCGCCAGCAGCCTGGGGACAGGGGGCGAGCAGTACTTC
>.|TRBD1|TRBJ2-5|TRBV11-3
CASSPGQGARETQYF
TGTGCCAGCAGCCCAGGACAGGGGGCTAGAGAGACCCAGTACTTC
>.|.|TRBJ1-5|TRBV30
CAWSGQLNQPQHF
TGTGCCTGGAGTGGACAGCTCAATCAGCCCCAGCATTTT
>.|TRBD1|TRBJ1-2|TRBV9
CASRTGGAFPGYTF
TGTGCCAGCAGAACAGGGGGCGCTTTTCCTGGCTACACCTTC
>.|.|TRBJ1-3|TRBV5-4
CASSLAGVGNTIYF
TGTGCCAGCAGCTTGGCAGGGGTCGGAAACACCATATATTTT